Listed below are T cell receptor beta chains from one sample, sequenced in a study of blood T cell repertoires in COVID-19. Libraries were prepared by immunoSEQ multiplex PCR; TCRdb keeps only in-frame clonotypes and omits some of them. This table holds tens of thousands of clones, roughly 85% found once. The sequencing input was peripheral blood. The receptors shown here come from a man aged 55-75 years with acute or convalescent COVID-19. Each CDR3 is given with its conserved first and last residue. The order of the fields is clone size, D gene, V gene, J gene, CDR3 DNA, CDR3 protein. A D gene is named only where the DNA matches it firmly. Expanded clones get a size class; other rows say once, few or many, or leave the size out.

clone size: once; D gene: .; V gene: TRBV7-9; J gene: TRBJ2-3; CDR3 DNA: TGTGCCAGCAGCCCTCCGCAAGGGGGAAGTGGCACAGATACGCAGTATTTT; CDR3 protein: CASSPPQGGSGTDTQYF
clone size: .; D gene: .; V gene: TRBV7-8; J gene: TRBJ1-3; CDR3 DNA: TGTGCCAGCAGCTTAGCGGTTGCGGGCTCTGGAAACACCATATATTTT; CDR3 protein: CASSLAVAGSGNTIYF
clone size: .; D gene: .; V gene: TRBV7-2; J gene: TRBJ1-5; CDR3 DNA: TGTGCCAGCAGCTTAGTCCACGGGAATAGCAATCAGCCCCAGCATTTT; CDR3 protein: CASSLVHGNSNQPQHF
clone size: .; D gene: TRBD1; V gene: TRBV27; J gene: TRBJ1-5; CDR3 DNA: TGTGCCAGCAGCCAGGGGGTTAGCAATCAGCCCCAGCATTTT; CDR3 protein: CASSQGVSNQPQHF
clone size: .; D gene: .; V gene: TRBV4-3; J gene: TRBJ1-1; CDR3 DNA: TGCGCCAGCAGCCAAGATCCCAGGGTGAACACTGAAGCTTTCTTT; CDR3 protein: CASSQDPRVNTEAFF
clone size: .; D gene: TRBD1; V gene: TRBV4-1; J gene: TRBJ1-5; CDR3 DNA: TGCGCCAGCAGCCAAGGAGGCGGGGCAGGGGGAACGCATTTT; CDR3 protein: CASSQGGGAGGTHF
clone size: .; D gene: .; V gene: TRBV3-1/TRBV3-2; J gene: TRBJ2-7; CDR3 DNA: TGTGCCAGCAGCCTAGGACGGGGGAACAGCTCCTACGAGCAGTACTTC; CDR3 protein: CASSLGRGNSSYEQYF
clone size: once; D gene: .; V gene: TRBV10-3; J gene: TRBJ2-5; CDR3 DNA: TGTGCCATCAGTGAGTCTCTCCAAGAGACCCAGTACTTC; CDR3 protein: CAISESLQETQYF
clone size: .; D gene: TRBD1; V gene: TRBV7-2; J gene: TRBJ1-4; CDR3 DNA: TGTGCCAGCAGCTCCACAGGGGACTCGTGGGAAAAACTGTTTTTT; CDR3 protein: CASSSTGDSWEKLFF
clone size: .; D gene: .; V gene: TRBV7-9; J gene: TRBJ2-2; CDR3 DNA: TGTGCCAGCAGCCCCTGGGGCGGGGGCCGTCCCGGGGAGCTGTTTTTT; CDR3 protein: CASSPWGGGRPGELFF
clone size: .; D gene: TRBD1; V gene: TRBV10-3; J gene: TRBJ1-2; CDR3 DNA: TGTGCCATCAGTGAGCAACAGGGGGCGGGAGGCTACACCTTC; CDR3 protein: CAISEQQGAGGYTF
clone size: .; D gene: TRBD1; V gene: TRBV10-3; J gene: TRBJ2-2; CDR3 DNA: TGTGCCATCAGTGGTTGGACAGGACCCGGGGAGCTGTTTTTT; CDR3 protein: CAISGWTGPGELFF
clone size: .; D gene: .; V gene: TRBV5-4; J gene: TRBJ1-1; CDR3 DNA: TGTGCCAGCAGCTTCACAGGGCTCGGTGTTGGAGCTTTCTTT; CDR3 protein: CASSFTGLGVGAFF
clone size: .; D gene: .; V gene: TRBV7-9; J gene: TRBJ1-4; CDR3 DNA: TGTGCCAGCAGCTTAGGCGGGGGGCAGCGTAATGAAAAACTGTTTTTT; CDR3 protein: CASSLGGGQRNEKLFF
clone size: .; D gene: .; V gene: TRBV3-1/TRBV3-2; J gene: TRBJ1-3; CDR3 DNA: TGTGCCAGCAGCCAAGTATTTCTGTATCCGGGGAACACCATATATTTT; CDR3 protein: CASSQVFLYPGNTIYF
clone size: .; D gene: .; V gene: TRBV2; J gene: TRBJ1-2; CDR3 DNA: TGTGCCAGCAGGGTGGACAGCTATGGCTACACCTTC; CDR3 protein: CASRVDSYGYTF
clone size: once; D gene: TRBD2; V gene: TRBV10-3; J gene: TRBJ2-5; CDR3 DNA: TGTGCCATCAGACCGGGGGGCCAAGAGACCCAGTACTTC; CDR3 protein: CAIRPGGQETQYF
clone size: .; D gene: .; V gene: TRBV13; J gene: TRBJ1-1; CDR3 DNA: TGTGCCAGCAGCCGGGGGGGTGAAGCTTTCTTT; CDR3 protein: CASSRGGEAFF
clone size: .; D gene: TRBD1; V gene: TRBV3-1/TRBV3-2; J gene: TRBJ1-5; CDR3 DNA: TGTGCCAGCAGCCAAGAAAGATGGGTAGGACAGGGGTTTCTGCCCCAGCATTTT; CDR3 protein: CASSQERWVGQGFLPQHF
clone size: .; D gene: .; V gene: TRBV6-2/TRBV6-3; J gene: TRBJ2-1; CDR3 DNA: TGTGCCAGCAGTTTCGGACTCTACAATGAGCAGTTCTTC; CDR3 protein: CASSFGLYNEQFF
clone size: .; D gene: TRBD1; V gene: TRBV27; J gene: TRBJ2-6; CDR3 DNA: TGTGCCAGCAGTTTACGGGCAGGGGGATCAGGGGCCAACGTCCTGACTTTC; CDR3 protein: CASSLRAGGSGANVLTF
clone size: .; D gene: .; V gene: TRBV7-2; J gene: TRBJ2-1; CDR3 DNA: TGTGCCAGCGATAGTACGCGGGGCTACAATGAGCAGTTCTTC; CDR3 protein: CASDSTRGYNEQFF
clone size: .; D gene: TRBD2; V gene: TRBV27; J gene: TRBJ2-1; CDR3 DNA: TGTGCCAGCAAGGGCTGGGCTAGCGGGGGCCAAAACAATGAGCAGTTCTTC; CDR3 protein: CASKGWASGGQNNEQFF
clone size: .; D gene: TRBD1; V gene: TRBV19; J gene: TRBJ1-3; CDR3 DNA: TGTGCCAGTTCACAGGGGGCTGGAAACACCATATATTTT; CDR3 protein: CASSQGAGNTIYF
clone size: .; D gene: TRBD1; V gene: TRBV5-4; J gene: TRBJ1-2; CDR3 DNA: TGTGCCAGCAGCCCGGACAGGGAGTATGGCTACACCTTC; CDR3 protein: CASSPDREYGYTF
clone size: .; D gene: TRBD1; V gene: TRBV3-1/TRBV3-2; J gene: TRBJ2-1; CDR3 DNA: TGTGCCAGCAGCCAAGATACGGGACAGGGGGCGGATGAGCAGTTCTTC; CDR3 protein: CASSQDTGQGADEQFF
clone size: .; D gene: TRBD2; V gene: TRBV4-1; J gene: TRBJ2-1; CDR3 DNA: TGCGCCAGCAGCCAATCCGCCGTGGGCGGGGGGTTCTCCTACAATGAGCAGTTCTTC; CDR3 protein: CASSQSAVGGGFSYNEQFF
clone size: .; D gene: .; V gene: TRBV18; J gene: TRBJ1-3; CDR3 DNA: TGTGCCAGCTCACGGGGAGACTCTGGAAACACCATATATTTT; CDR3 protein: CASSRGDSGNTIYF
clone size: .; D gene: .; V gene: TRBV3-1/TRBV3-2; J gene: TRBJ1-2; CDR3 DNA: TGTGCCAGCAGCTACAGGGACGGCCGTACCGGCTACACCTTC; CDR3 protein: CASSYRDGRTGYTF
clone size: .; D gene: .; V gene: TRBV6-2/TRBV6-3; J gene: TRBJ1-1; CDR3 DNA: TGTGCCAGCAGTTACGTGGGGGCGGACACTGAAGCTTTCTTT; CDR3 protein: CASSYVGADTEAFF
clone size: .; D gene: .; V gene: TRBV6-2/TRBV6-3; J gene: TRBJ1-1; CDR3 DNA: TGTGCCAGCAGTTACGTGGGGGGACTAAACACTGAAGCTTTCTTT; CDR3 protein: CASSYVGGLNTEAFF
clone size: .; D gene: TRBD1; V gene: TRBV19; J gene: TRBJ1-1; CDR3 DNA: TGTGCCAGTTCCCCCCCTCCTGTTGGGACAGTCAACACTGAAGCTTTCTTT; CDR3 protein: CASSPPPVGTVNTEAFF
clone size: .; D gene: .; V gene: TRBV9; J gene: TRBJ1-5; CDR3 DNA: TGTGCCAGCAGCGTAGGGGACACTTATCAGCCCCAGCATTTT; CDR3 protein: CASSVGDTYQPQHF
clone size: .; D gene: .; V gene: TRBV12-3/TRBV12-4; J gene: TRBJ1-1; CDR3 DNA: TGTGCCAGCAGGACCGACAGTTTTGAAGCTTTCTTT; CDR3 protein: CASRTDSFEAFF
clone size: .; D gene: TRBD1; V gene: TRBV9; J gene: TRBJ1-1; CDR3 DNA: TGTGCCAGCAGCGTGAGGGACAGGGCTACTGAAGCTTTCTTT; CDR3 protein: CASSVRDRATEAFF
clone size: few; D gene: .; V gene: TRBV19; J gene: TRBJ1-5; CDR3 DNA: TGTGCCAGTAGTACTATACAGGGTAGGTCGGGCAATCAGCCCCAGCATTTT; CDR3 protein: CASSTIQGRSGNQPQHF
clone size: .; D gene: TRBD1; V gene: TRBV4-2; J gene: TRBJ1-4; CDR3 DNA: TGTGCCAGCAGCGGACAGGGGTTAAGCGGGCAAAAACTGTTTTTT; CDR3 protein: CASSGQGLSGQKLFF
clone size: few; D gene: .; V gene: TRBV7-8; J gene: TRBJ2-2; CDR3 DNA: TGTGCCAGCAGCTTGCGGGCCACCGGGGAGCTGTTTTTT; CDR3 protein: CASSLRATGELFF
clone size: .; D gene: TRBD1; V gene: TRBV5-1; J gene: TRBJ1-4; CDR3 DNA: TGCGCCAGCAGCTTCTTGGGGACAGATAATGAAAAACTGTTTTTT; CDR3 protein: CASSFLGTDNEKLFF
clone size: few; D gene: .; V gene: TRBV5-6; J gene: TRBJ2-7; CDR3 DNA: TGTGCCAGCAGCTTAGGACAGACAAATTCCTACGAGCAGTACTTC; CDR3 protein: CASSLGQTNSYEQYF
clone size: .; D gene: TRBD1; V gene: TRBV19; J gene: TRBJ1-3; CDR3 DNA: TGTGCCAGTAGTATTGGACAGGTTCGCTCTGGAAACACCATATATTTT; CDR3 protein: CASSIGQVRSGNTIYF
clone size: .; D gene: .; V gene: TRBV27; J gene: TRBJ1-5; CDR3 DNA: TGTGCCAGCAGTCCCTCGAGTAGCAATCAGCCCCAGCATTTT; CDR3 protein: CASSPSSSNQPQHF
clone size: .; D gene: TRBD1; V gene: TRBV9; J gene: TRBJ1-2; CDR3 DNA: TGTGCCAGCAGCGTAGGGACAGGGACTAACTATGGCTACACCTTC; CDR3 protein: CASSVGTGTNYGYTF
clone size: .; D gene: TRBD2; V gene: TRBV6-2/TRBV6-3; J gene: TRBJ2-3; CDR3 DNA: TGTGCCAGCAGTTACTCTCTACTAGCGGGGAGCACAGATACGCAGTATTTT; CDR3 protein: CASSYSLLAGSTDTQYF
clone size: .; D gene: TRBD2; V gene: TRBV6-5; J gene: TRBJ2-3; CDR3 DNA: TGTGCCAGCAGTCCCGGACTAGGCCGCACAGATACGCAGTATTTT; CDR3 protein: CASSPGLGRTDTQYF
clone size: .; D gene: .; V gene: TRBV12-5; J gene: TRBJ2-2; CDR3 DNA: TGTGCTAGTGGTTTGAATCCCGACACGAGGGTCACCGGGGAGCTGTTTTTT; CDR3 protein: CASGLNPDTRVTGELFF
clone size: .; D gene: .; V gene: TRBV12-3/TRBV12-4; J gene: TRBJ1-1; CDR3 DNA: TGTGCCAGCAGCCCGGTGAACACTGAAGCTTTCTTT; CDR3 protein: CASSPVNTEAFF
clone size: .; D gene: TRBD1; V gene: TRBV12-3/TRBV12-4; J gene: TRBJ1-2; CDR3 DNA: TGTGCCAGCAGTCCTGGACAGGGTTCAGACACCTTC; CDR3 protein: CASSPGQGSDTF
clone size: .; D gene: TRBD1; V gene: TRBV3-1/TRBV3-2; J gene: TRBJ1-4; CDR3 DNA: TGTGCCAGCAGCCGACAGGGGGCGGGGGAAAAACTGTTTTTT; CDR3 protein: CASSRQGAGEKLFF
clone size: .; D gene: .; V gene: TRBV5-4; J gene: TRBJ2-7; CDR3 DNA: TGTGCCAGCAGCTTGTGGGGCGGACGCTACGAGCAGTACTTC; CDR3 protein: CASSLWGGRYEQYF
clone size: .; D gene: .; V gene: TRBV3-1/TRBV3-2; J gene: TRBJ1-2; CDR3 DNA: TGTGCCAGCAGCCATCGACAGCTCCCGGCATCAATGAGGGGCTACACCTTC; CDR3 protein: CASSHRQLPASMRGYTF
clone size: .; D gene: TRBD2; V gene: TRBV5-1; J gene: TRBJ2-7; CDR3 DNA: TGCGCCAGCAGCTTGACTAGCGGGGGGGCCACCGAGCAGTACTTC; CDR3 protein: CASSLTSGGATEQYF
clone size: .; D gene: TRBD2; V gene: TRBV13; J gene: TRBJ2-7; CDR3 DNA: TGTGCCAGCGGACGGACTAGCGGGGGCTACGAGCAGTACTTC; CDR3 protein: CASGRTSGGYEQYF